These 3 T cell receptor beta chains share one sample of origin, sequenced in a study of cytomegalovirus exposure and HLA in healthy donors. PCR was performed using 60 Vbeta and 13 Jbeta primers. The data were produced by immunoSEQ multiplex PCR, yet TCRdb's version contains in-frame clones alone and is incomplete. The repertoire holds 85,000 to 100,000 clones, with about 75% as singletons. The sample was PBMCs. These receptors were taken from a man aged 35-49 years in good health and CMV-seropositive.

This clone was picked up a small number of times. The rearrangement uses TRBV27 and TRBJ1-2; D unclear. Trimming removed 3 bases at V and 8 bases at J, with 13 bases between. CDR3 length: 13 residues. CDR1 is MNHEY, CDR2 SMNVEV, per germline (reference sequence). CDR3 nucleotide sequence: TGTGCCAGCAGTTTCTCGGCGGTACGGGGCTACACCTTC. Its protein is CASSFSAVRGYTF.

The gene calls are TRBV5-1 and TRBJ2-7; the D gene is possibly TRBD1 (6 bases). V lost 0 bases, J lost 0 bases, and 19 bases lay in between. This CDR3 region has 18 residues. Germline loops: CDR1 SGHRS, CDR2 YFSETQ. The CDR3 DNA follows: TGCGCCAGCAGCTTGGCGGACAGTTACAACCATGACTCCTACGAGCAGTACTTC. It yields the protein CASSLADSYNHDSYEQYF.

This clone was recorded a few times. CDR3 sequence (DNA): TGCGCCAGCAGTCAAACAGTTTTCGACAGGGAAGCGCAGTATTTT. Amino acids: CASSQTVFDREAQYF. The V and J genes are TRBV23-1 and TRBJ2-3, with TRBD1 matching over 7 bases. Being an ORF, TRBV23-1 has a function that is uncertain. The CDR3 totals 15 residues. The V segment lost 2 bases and the J segment 10 bases; nucleotides outside the gene matches: 12.